This TCR beta chain was documented in a study of T-cell memory formation after mild COVID-19. Study at large: Clusters of TCRs were largely donor specific.

Concerning this clonotype: Its specificity is unknown.

Via MiXCR, TCRdb re-called the 5' RACE reads, giving one row per CDR3 protein. Of 300,000 to 400,000 distinct CDR3 sequences detected, roughly 15% appear once; the ten largest clones hold around 20%. There are 14 residues in the CDR3. The V segment lost 6 bases and the J segment 7 bases; nucleotides outside the gene matches: 7. CDR1 and CDR2 (germline): DFQATT, SNEGSKA (reference sequence). Study observations and caveats: Mainly CM and EM harbored the contracting CD4+ clones; mainly EMRA harbored the CD8+ ones. Some clones that responded were present in memory (sampled pre-infection), which suggests cross-reactive memory joined. Contracting clones, day 15 to 85, had balanced CD4/CD8, and later expanders favored CD4+.

This clonotype was obtained from a man between 18 and 29 years old who had mild COVID-19 (a few samples of this study predate the infection). Cell type and time point are not known. The sequenced sample consisted of PBMCs or a T cell subset sorted from them (not recorded which). The chain couples TRBV20-1 to TRBJ2-4; 12 bases fit TRBD1. The CDR3 reads CSATGTGGANIQYF. The DNA for the CDR3 is TGCAGTGCAACCGGGACAGGGGGCGCGAACATTCAGTACTTC.